This record covers a single T cell receptor (beta chain). No antigen is known for it. The sample is drawn from a study of beta chain features in type 1 diabetes. Notes on the study in general: Significant though moderate, a shortening of TCRB CDR3s appeared in all four CD4+ subsets of Type 1 diabetes patients. Fewer insertions but more deletions were seen at VDJ junctions in type 1 diabetes patients. Equally in patients and controls, PCR might preferentially amplify shorter templates.

Expressed TCRB transcripts were sequenced because the entire RNA isolate underwent reverse transcription. The repertoire was sequenced with immunoSEQ multiplex PCR; TCRdb's copy has only in-frame clones and lacks some. There are about 160,000 clones in the sample; 7.5% to 9.5% occur only once, and 2% to 3% lies in the top ten. Cell sorting via CD45RO/CCR7/CD25/CD127/CD95/CD27 was performed to obtain CD4+ naive, central memory, regulatory and stem cell-like memory cells. The V gene end was trimmed by 5 bases and the J gene end by 5 bases; junction bases not matched to a gene: 9. This CDR3 has 15 residues. Germline values: CDR1 MNHNY, CDR2 SVGAGI (reference sequence).

The sequenced sample was central memory CD4+ T cells from blood. The clonotype comes from a woman aged 18-29 years in good health. The chain is built from TRBV6-6 and TRBJ2-4, with 7 bases aligning to TRBD1. The CDR3 DNA reads as TGTGCCAGCAGTCCCCGGGACAGACTCCAAAACATTCAGTACTTC. Its translation: CASSPRDRLQNIQYF.